These T cell receptor beta chains were read from a single sample in a study of shared clonotypes between healthy human individuals. Only in-frame clones appear in the TCRdb table, and some are missing; sequencing was by immunoSEQ multiplex PCR. This sample carries 2 million to 2.5 million clones, around 95% of them seen once, and the ten largest clones take 0.1% to 0.15%. Sequences were obtained from naive CD4+ T cells sorted from blood. The receptors originated from a man younger than 30 in good health. CDR3s include the opening cysteine and the closing phenylalanine or tryptophan. D genes are given only for firm matches.

D	V	length	J	DNA	CDR3
TRBD1	TRBV5-4	16	TRBJ2-1	TGTGCCAGCAGCGCATCCCGGGACAGCTCCTACAATGAGCAGTTCTTC	CASSASRDSSYNEQFF
TRBD2	TRBV12-5	15	TRBJ2-1	TGTGCTAGTGTGTGGGGGGAGGGCCTCTACAATGAGCAGTTCTTC	CASVWGEGLYNEQFF
NA	TRBV5-4	15	TRBJ2-1	TGTGCCAGCAGCCGAGACCGGGACTTCTACAATGAGCAGTTCTTC	CASSRDRDFYNEQFF
NA	TRBV18	15	TRBJ2-2	TGTGCCAGCTCACCGGCGACAGGATACACCGGGGAGCTGTTTTTT	CASSPATGYTGELFF
TRBD1	TRBV27	17	TRBJ1-6	TGTGCCAGCAGTTCAGGACAGGGGGGACGGTTGAATTCACCCCTCCACTTT	CASSSGQGGRLNSPLHF
TRBD1	TRBV5-1	14	TRBJ2-7	TGCGCCAGCAGCTCCCGACAGGGGGCCTACGAGCAGTACTTC	CASSSRQGAYEQYF
NA	TRBV19	12	TRBJ2-1	TGTGCCAGTAGTATAGGTGTTTCGGCGCAGTTCTTC	CASSIGVSAQFF
NA	TRBV29-1	15	TRBJ2-5	TGCAGCGTGAACAACTACGGAGGGCCACTAGAGACCCAGTACTTC	CSVNNYGGPLETQYF
TRBD1	TRBV5-6	16	TRBJ1-1	TGTGCCAGCAGCCGCGACAGGGGGAGGGTTGACACTGAAGCTTTCTTT	CASSRDRGRVDTEAFF
NA	TRBV6-5	11	TRBJ1-5	TGTGCCAGCAATCGAGATCAGCCCCAGCATTTT	CASNRDQPQHF